This record looks at one TCR beta chain sequence and its context. The repertoire was sequenced with immunoSEQ multiplex PCR; TCRdb's copy has only in-frame clones and lacks some. The sample records fewer than 30,000 clones, approximately 70% being singletons. V was pared by 3 bases and J by 3 bases, with 14 bases between. The germline gives CDR1 SGHVS, CDR2 FQNEAQ. The CDR3 length is 16 residues. The data are from a study of blood T cell repertoires in COVID-19. The chain has TRBV7-8 and TRBJ2-2; D may be TRBD2 (5 bases). The sequence derives from a man between 60 and 70 years old with active or convalescent COVID-19. Sequencing was carried out using peripheral blood. CDR3 residues: CASSFRRFIDTGELFF. As DNA, the CDR3 is TGTGCCAGCAGCTTTCGGAGGTTCATAGACACCGGGGAGCTGTTTTTT. The variable domain in full, completed from reference TRBV7-8 and TRBJ2-2, reads GAGVSQSPRYKVAKRGQDVALRCDPISGHVSLFWYQQALGQGPEFLTYFQNEAQLDKSGLPSDRFFAERPEGSVSTLKIQRTQQEDSAVYLCASSFRRFIDTGELFFGEGSRLTVL.